This paragraph covers one T cell receptor (beta chain) sequence. While infection was still active, Seattle patients were enrolled and then followed longitudinally. This record comes from a study of blood T cell repertoires in COVID-19. As for the study in general: Researchers got acute and convalescent COVID-19 samples from the United States, Italy and Spain. Sample material is recorded as cDNA or gDNA derived from T cells, B-cell-depleted T cells, or PBMCs.

Per the original methods: Reference gene primer amplification gave nucleated cell count estimates. Sequencing was performed with immunoSEQ multiplex PCR; in TCRdb, only in-frame clones are kept and a portion is missing. V and J calls and clone size are as listed in that table; D and trimming were resolved from the DNA. The sample carries roughly 260,000 clones, about nine tenths recorded once. The ends were cut back, 4 bases at V and 2 bases at J, with 8 bases in the middle. The CDR3 contains 13 residues. CDR1 is SGHTA, CDR2 FQGNSA, per germline. The gene calls are TRBV7-2 and TRBJ1-2; the D gene is possibly TRBD1 (6 bases). The receptor was isolated from a woman aged 25 to 39 with COVID-19, enrolled during active disease. The sample consisted of peripheral blood. For the CDR3, the DNA is TGTGCCAGCAGCTGGACAGACAACTATGGCTACACCTTC. The encoded protein is CASSWTDNYGYTF.